The T cell receptor beta chain described here comes from a study of T cell repertoires in cytomegalovirus infection. Study in general: Public TCR beta signatures marked donors with CMV infection and the matching HLA. Study-wide results and caveats: Across the ex vivo response, the dominant clonotypes were HLA-C-restricted CMV-specific TCR beta clonotypes. The cumulative frequency of public TCR beta families distinguished individuals who carried CMV together with the relevant HLA.

V gave up 3 bases and J gave up 5 bases; unmatched junction bases: 5. The CDR3 length is 14 residues. Germline V gene lookup returns CDR1 SGHTA and CDR2 FQGNSA. TCRdb used MiXCR to reprocess the reads, holding one entry per CDR3 protein. The repertoire holds some 350,000 distinct CDR3 sequences, approximately 18% seen once, with 8.7% in the top ten. This clonotype was observed a few times. What it recognizes is unknown. The sample consisted of PBMCs. The clonotype comes from a human donor in good health (CMV status not recorded). Some clones in this sample may be carry-over from other donors' samples. J is TRBJ2-5 and V is TRBV7-2; 8 bases match TRBD1. This chain's CDR3 is CASSLDRVRETQYF. CDR3 DNA: TGTGCCAGCAGCTTGGACAGGGTCCGGGAGACCCAGTACTTC. Drawing the rest from reference TRBV7-2 and TRBJ2-5, the complete variable domain is GAGVSQSPSNKVTEKGKDVELRCDPISGHTALYWYRQSLGQGLEFLIYFQGNSAPDKSGLPSDRFSAERTGGSVSTLTIQRTQQEDSAVYLCASSLDRVRETQYFGPGTRLLVL.